Presented here are 10 T cell receptor beta chains from one specimen sequenced in a study of blood T cell repertoires in COVID-19. Some clones are missing from TCRdb's copy, which holds only in-frame ones; the method was immunoSEQ multiplex PCR. The sample lists fewer than 250,000 clones; roughly 80% were seen once. The specimen sequenced was PBMCs or T cells enriched from blood (not recorded which). Every receptor here comes from a man in his 60s who had recovered from COVID-19.

This clone was counted once. The chain links TRBV7-2 to TRBJ1-5; D might be TRBD1 (5 bases). Germline CDR1 and CDR2: SGHTA and FQGNSA. Trimming pared 1 base from V and 1 base from J, leaving 11 bases between. The CDR3 totals 16 residues. CDR3 amino acids: CASSLGNGGSNQPQHF. The CDR3, as DNA: TGTGCCAGCAGCTTAGGGAACGGGGGGAGCAATCAGCCCCAGCATTTT. Complete variable domain (other parts from reference TRBV7-2 and TRBJ1-5): GAGVSQSPSNKVTEKGKDVELRCDPISGHTALYWYRQSLGQGLEFLIYFQGNSAPDKSGLPSDRFSAERTGGSVSTLTIQRTQQEDSAVYLCASSLGNGGSNQPQHFGDGTRLSIL.

The chain couples TRBV3-1 (or the pseudogene TRBV3-2) to TRBJ2-2, with 11 bases lining up with TRBD1. Per germline, CDR1 LGHDT and CDR2 YNNKEL (reference sequence). The ends lost 2 bases at V and 6 bases at J; junction bases unmatched: 5. CDR3 length equals 16 residues. The CDR3 DNA sequence: TGTGCCAGCAGCCAAACCGGGACAGGGGGTCCCGGGGAGCTGTTTTTT. Residues: CASSQTGTGGPGELFF.

The chain recombines TRBV5-6 with TRBJ1-2; TRBD1 might be the D (6 bases). Deletions cut 6 bases from V and 4 bases from J, with 19 bases between. This CDR3 region has 15 residues. CDR1 SGHDT and CDR2 YYEEEE come from the germline V gene. CDR3 sequence (DNA): TGTGCCAGCACCGTCAAACGGACAGAGAGCTATGGCTACACCTTC. Translation: CASTVKRTESYGYTF. Filled out from reference TRBV5-6 and TRBJ1-2, the complete variable domain reads DAGVTQSPTHLIKTRGQQVTLRCSPKSGHDTVSWYQQALGQGPQFIFQYYEEEERQRGNFPDRFSGHQFPNYSSELNVNALLLGDSALYLCASTVKRTESYGYTFGSGTRLTVV.

The V gene is TRBV25-1, the J gene TRBJ1-1, with a tentative D call TRBD1 (6 bases). The V gene lost 6 bases and the J gene lost 5 bases, with 10 bases spanning the gap. This CDR3 comprises 12 residues. Germline V gene data show CDR1 as MGHDK and CDR2 as SYGVNS. CDR3 in amino acids: CASRTGQTEAFF. For the CDR3, the DNA is TGTGCCAGCAGAACAGGGCAGACTGAAGCTTTCTTT. The full variable domain, in which reference TRBV25-1 and TRBJ1-1 provide the parts outside the CDR3, is EADIYQTPRYLVIGTGKKITLECSQTMGHDKMYWYQQDPGMELHLIHYSYGVNSTEKGDLSSESTVSRIRTEHFPLTLESARPSHTSQYLCASRTGQTEAFFGQGTRLTVV.

The rearrangement joins TRBV6-2 or TRBV6-3 to TRBJ2-5; 7 bases are a match to TRBD1. J was trimmed by 3 bases and V by 4 bases; bases with no gene match: 11. CDR3 length equals 16 residues. The germline V gene has CDR1 MNHEY and CDR2 SVGEGT. Here the CDR3 reads CASSSSDRRIEETQYF. The CDR3, as DNA: TGTGCCAGCAGTTCCTCGGACAGGCGGATCGAAGAGACCCAGTACTTC.

The chain combines TRBV15 with TRBJ1-5; D ambiguous. The germline V gene has CDR1 LNHNV and CDR2 YYDKDF (reference sequence). The CDR3 runs 17 residues. Trimming removed 0 bases from V and 0 bases from J, with 12 bases in between. CDR3 sequence (DNA): TGTGCCACCAGCAGAGATCCGCGAGGGTTTAGCAATCAGCCCCAGCATTTT. Translation: CATSRDPRGFSNQPQHF.

CDR3 in amino acids: CSASPGTAWNTEAFF. The CDR3, as DNA: TGCAGTGCTAGTCCCGGGACAGCGTGGAACACTGAAGCTTTCTTT. The chain has TRBV20-1 and TRBJ1-1; 7 bases agree with TRBD1. This CDR3 has 15 residues. Per germline, CDR1 DFQATT and CDR2 SNEGSKA (reference sequence). Losses at the gene ends were 3 bases for V and 1 base for J; bases not matched to a gene: 8.

The rearrangement links TRBV6-2 or TRBV6-3 to TRBJ1-1; 8 nucleotides line up with TRBD1. V dropped 4 bases and J dropped 0; count of bases not matched to a gene: 1. In germline, CDR1 is MNHEY, CDR2 SVGEGT. This CDR3 comprises 14 residues. The DNA for the CDR3 is TGTGCCAGCAGTTGGACAGGGTTGAACACTGAAGCTTTCTTT. Translating it yields CASSWTGLNTEAFF.

The V and J genes are TRBV6-5 and TRBJ1-4, with 8 bases lining up with TRBD1. Germline CDR1 and CDR2: MNHEY and SVGAGI. This CDR3 contains 14 residues. The ends lost 6 bases at V and 7 bases at J; junction bases unmatched: 7. This CDR3 is CASRTTGGSEKLFF. CDR3 in DNA: TGTGCCAGCAGGACAACAGGGGGGAGTGAAAAACTGTTTTTT.

V usage is TRBV5-5 and J usage is TRBJ2-3; D may be TRBD1 (6 bases). This CDR3 comprises 15 residues. Germline loops: CDR1 SGHKS, CDR2 YYEKEE (reference sequence). V was trimmed by 3 bases and J by 1 base, leaving 12 bases between them. CDR3 amino acids: CASSWWDTRTDTQYF. CDR3 in DNA: TGTGCCAGCAGCTGGTGGGACACCCGCACAGATACGCAGTATTTT.